These 7 T cell receptor beta chains came from one sample sequenced in a study of PD-L1 blockade in urothelial cancer. The method was immunoSEQ multiplex PCR; TCRdb's version includes in-frame clones alone and lacks a portion of them. The table has roughly 90,000 clones, around 92% seen once. The sample's time point: pretreatment peripheral blood. This sample comprised PBMCs, obtained around atezolizumab (anti-PD-L1) treatment. These receptors originate from a woman aged 80 or over with urothelial cancer.

V usage is TRBV19 and J usage is TRBJ1-5; 12 nucleotides agree with TRBD1. The CDR3 has 16 amino acids. The germline CDR1 and CDR2 sequences are LNHDA and SQIVND (reference sequence). V gave up 5 bases and J gave up 7 bases; unmatched junction bases: 9. The CDR3 DNA reads as TGTGCCAGTAGTCCTCCGGGACAGGGGGCGGAACAGCCCCAGCATTTT. The encoded protein is CASSPPGQGAEQPQHF.

V and J are TRBV30 and TRBJ2-7; D ambiguous. Trimming cost V 0 bases and J 2 bases, with 8 bases left between them. The germline V gene encodes CDR1 GTSNPN and CDR2 SVGIG (reference sequence). This CDR3 is built from 13 residues. The CDR3, as DNA: TGTGCCTGGAGTGTAGCAGGCCCCTACGAGCAGTACTTC. Translation gives CAWSVAGPYEQYF. Full variable domain (remainder filled in from reference TRBV30 and TRBJ2-7): SQTIHQWPATLVQPVGSPLSLECTVEGTSNPNLYWYRQAAGRGLQLLFYSVGIGQISSEVPQNLSASRPQDRQFILSSKKLLLSDSGFYLCAWSVAGPYEQYFGPGTRLTVT.

The DNA of the CDR3 is TGCGCCAGCAGCTTGGAACAGGGGGGGGCCTACGAGCAGTACTTC. It is translated as CASSLEQGGAYEQYF. The rearrangement uses TRBV5-1 and TRBJ2-7; possible D gene TRBD1, 8 bases. The CDR3 loop spans 15 amino acids. From germline, CDR1 is SGHRS and CDR2 YFSETQ. The ends were cut back, 0 bases at V and 2 bases at J, with 12 bases in the middle.

V usage is TRBV5-1 and J usage is TRBJ1-4, with TRBD1 identical over 9 bases. Germline trimming cut 4 bases from V and 2 bases from J; bases unmatched to any gene: 9. The CDR3 consists of 17 residues. Germline lookup yields CDR1 SGHRS and CDR2 YFSETQ. The CDR3 region has the DNA TGCGCCAGCAGCCCGGGGACAGGGAGGTTGACTAATGAAAAACTGTTTTTT. This translates into CASSPGTGRLTNEKLFF. The whole variable domain, remainder taken from reference TRBV5-1 and TRBJ1-4, is KAGVTQTPRYLIKTRGQQVTLSCSPISGHRSVSWYQQTPGQGLQFLFEYFSETQRNKGNFPGRFSGRQFSNSRSEMNVSTLELGDSALYLCASSPGTGRLTNEKLFFGSGTQLSVL.

The count of this clone is one. Relative to the germline gene, one junction end is altered; a read error may explain this. V gene TRBV6-5 combines with J gene TRBJ2-7, with TRBD1 matching over 7 bases. Germline CDR1 and CDR2: MNHEY and SVGAGI. This CDR3 spans 13 amino acids. The CDR3 sequence is CASSYRIRRTGTF. In nucleotides, the CDR3 is TGTGCCAGCAGTTACAGGATTCGACGGACAGGAACATTC.

The rearrangement links TRBV9 to TRBJ2-5; maybe TRBD2 (5 bases). The germline V gene has CDR1 SGDLS and CDR2 YYNGEE. The CDR3 totals 15 residues. Between the trimmed V and J ends, which lost 2 bases and 4 bases, there was a span of 15 bases. CDR3 amino acids: CASSVGVQFGETQYF. In nucleotides, the CDR3 is TGTGCCAGCAGCGTGGGAGTACAGTTCGGAGAGACCCAGTACTTC.

The chain joins TRBV7-9 to TRBJ2-7, with a weak D call TRBD1 (6 bases). The CDR3 extends over 16 amino acids. Deletions cut 5 bases from V and 0 bases from J, with 17 bases between. Germline CDR1 reads SEHNR; CDR2 reads FQNEAQ (reference sequence). CDR3 DNA: TGTGCCAGCAGCCCCTCGGTGGGGGCGAGCTCCTACGAGCAGTACTTC. Protein sequence: CASSPSVGASSYEQYF.